This T cell receptor beta chain was found in a study of T cell repertoires in cytomegalovirus infection. MiXCR, applied by TCRdb to the reads, yields one record per CDR3 protein. Altogether some 300,000 distinct CDR3 sequences are present, 8% to 10% being singletons, with the ten largest covering over 2.5%. V was clipped by 2 bases and J by 7 bases, with 18 bases between them. From germline, CDR1 is MNHNY and CDR2 SVGAGI (reference sequence). The CDR3 runs to 16 residues. This clonotype was found many times. The source of this sequence is a human donor in good health (CMV status not recorded). Some clones in this sample may be carry-over from other donors' samples. The chain employs TRBV6-6 and TRBJ1-5; D is unresolved. The source material was PBMCs. The CDR3 DNA follows: TGTGCCAGCAGTTACGGCCGCAGTCTTGTGAGGCAGCCCCAGCATTTT. It specifies CASSYGRSLVRQPQHF.